This TCR beta chain was documented in a study of patients and donors after allogeneic stem cell transplantation. Germline CDR1 and CDR2: SGHRS and YFSETQ. The CDR3 extends over 14 amino acids. V shed 0 bases and J shed 6 bases, with 9 bases lying between them. Only a few counts were recorded for this clonotype. TCRdb re-called the RT-PCR reads through MiXCR, storing one row per CDR3 protein. Of around 150,000 distinct CDR3 sequences listed, approximately 40% were seen once; the top ten hold roughly 52%. The sequence derives from a human donor who was either an allogeneic HSCT recipient or a stem cell or donor lymphocyte infusion donor (not recorded which). It is not recorded whose cells these are; they may come from a transplant donor. Material for sequencing was blood, either unsorted or a sorted T cell fraction (not recorded which). V and J are TRBV5-1 and TRBJ1-4; D not resolved. The CDR3 here is CASSLGSADEKLFF. The CDR3 DNA reads TGCGCCAGCAGCTTGGGATCGGCTGATGAAAAACTGTTTTTT.